Below are 18 T cell receptor beta chains sequenced from a single sample in a study of CD8+ T cells in alopecia areata. Sequencing used cDNA as its template, made by extracting RNA and reverse transcribing it. The protocol was immunoSEQ multiplex PCR, while the TCRdb copy is restricted to in-frame clones and leaves out a portion. This sample includes 200,000 to 300,000 clones with no singletons; its ten biggest clones take up 0.9% to 1.5%. Pooled cutaneous lymph node cells were sorted using CD4, CD8alpha, NKG2D, NKG2ACE and other markers. The source material was CD4+ T cells sorted from a lymph node. The receptors originated from a C3H/HeJ mouse with alopecia areata. MHC haplotype of the strain: H2-k.

This clone came up a few times. The genes are named according to mouse. The CDR3 sequence is CASSDEGANEQYF. CDR3 DNA, as far as it was read: TGTGCCAGCAGTGATGAGGGGGCGAAT. J is TRBJ2-7 and V is TRBV13-1; a possible D gene is TRBD1 (7 bases). The read halts 4 residues ahead of the CDR3 end, with the missing end drawn from the germline J gene. This CDR3 is 13 amino acids long. CDR1 is NSHNY, CDR2 SYGAGN, per germline.

This clone was picked up a small number of times. All gene names here are mouse names. Sequencing ends 4 residues short of the CDR3 end; the germline J gene provides the rest. The sample contains more than one DNA sequence encoding this CDR3. The V call is TRBV19, the J call TRBJ1-1; 8 bases align to TRBD1. The CDR3 sequence is 14 residues long. Trimming at V came to 5 bases and at J to 1 base, leaving 4 bases not matched to a gene. CDR1 FNHDT and CDR2 SITEND come from the germline V gene (reference sequence). The part of the CDR3 DNA that was read is TGTGCCAGCAGATCCGGGACAGGGAACACA. It yields the protein CASRSGTGNT. Given in full, the CDR3 is CASRSGTGNTEVFF.

A remark on this clone: The gene names here belong to mouse. The read ends 4 residues early relative to the CDR3; the germline J gene fills the gap. This chain links TRBV13-3 with TRBJ2-3; maybe TRBD1 (6 bases). The CDR3 loop spans 15 amino acids. V was shortened by 2 bases and J by 0 bases, with 10 bases between the two germline ends. Germline values: CDR1 NNHDY, CDR2 SYVADS. The chain's CDR3 is CASSEDSTSAETLYF. Incomplete CDR3 DNA: TGTGCCAGCAGTGAGGACAGCACTAGTGCAGAA.

The table lists this clone with a few counts. Each gene name is a mouse one. The read ends 4 residues shy of where the CDR3 ends; the end is completed using the germline J gene. The chain combines TRBV1 with TRBJ2-7; a weak D match, TRBD2 (7 bases). Germline V gene lookup returns CDR1 NSQYPW and CDR2 LRSPGD (reference sequence). The CDR3 length is 16 residues. CDR3 in amino acids: CTCSADRRGATYEQYF. The DNA read from the CDR3 is TGCACCTGCAGTGCAGATCGCCGGGGGGCGACGTAT. The whole variable domain, remainder taken from reference TRBV1 and TRBJ2-7, is VTLLEQNPRWRLVPRGQAVNLRCILKNSQYPWMSWYQQDLQKQLQWLFTLRSPGDKEVKSLPGADYLATRVTDTELRLQVANMSQGRTLYCTCSADRRGATYEQYFGPGTRLTVL.

This clone has a handful of counts. It may be a read error: a sequence one base away is much more abundant. Gene names denote mouse genes. The read ends 4 residues shy of where the CDR3 ends; the end is completed using the germline J gene. V usage is TRBV5 and J usage is TRBJ1-1, with D possibly TRBD1 on 5 matching bases. This CDR3 comprises 13 residues. The germline CDR1 and CDR2 sequences are LGHNA and YNLKQL (reference sequence). Trimming took off 5 bases at V and 0 bases at J, with 7 bases between the two ends. CDR3 sequence reads: CASSAGQNTEVFF. Partial CDR3 DNA: TGTGCCAGCAGCGCGGGACAGAACACA.

Only a few counts were recorded for this clone. Any gene name here is a mouse gene name. The sequence runs out 3 residues before the end of the CDR3; the remainder is reconstructed from the germline J gene. The rearrangement uses TRBV1 and TRBJ1-6; a possible D gene is TRBD1 (5 bases). TRBJ1-6 is given ORF status, its function remaining uncertain. Trimming took 0 bases from V and 8 from J, leaving 14 bases between them. The CDR3 runs 16 residues. CDR1 NSQYPW and CDR2 LRSPGD come from the germline V gene (reference sequence). CDR3 protein: CTCSADHLGEYSPLYF. The CDR3 DNA, read in part, is TGCACCTGCAGTGCAGATCATTTGGGGGAGTATTCGCCC.

This clone turned up a few times. All gene names here are mouse names. The CDR3 end falls 4 residues outside the read, so it is completed with the germline J gene. V gene TRBV13-1 combines with J gene TRBJ1-2; tentatively, D is TRBD1 (5 bases). Germline V gives CDR1 NSHNY, CDR2 SYGAGN. Deletions cut 5 bases from V and 0 bases from J, with 8 bases between. The CDR3 is 13 amino acids. The CDR3 DNA, read in part, is TGTGCCAGCAGGGGGGGGGCAAACTCC. Translation gives CASRGGANS. The complete CDR3 sequence is CASRGGANSDYTF.

A few counts support this clone. Mouse germline and gene names are used. The read ends 4 residues before the CDR3 terminus; that terminus is restored from the germline J gene. The chain links TRBV13-1 to TRBJ1-2, with 9 bases aligning to TRBD1. V was clipped by 2 bases and J by 4 bases; unmatched bases: 3. This CDR3 contains 14 residues. CDR1 is NSHNY and CDR2 is SYGAGN in the germline V gene. The CDR3 region is CASSERTGVSDYTF. The CDR3 DNA, read in part, is TGTGCCAGCAGTGAAAGGACAGGGGTCTCC.

A word on this clone: These gene names are mouse names. The observed sequence ends 4 residues before the CDR3 terminus, with the missing tail filled in from the germline J gene. This chain joins TRBV31 and TRBJ2-3; 7 bases line up with TRBD1. The germline V gene has CDR1 GKSSPN and CDR2 SITVG. This CDR3 is built from 14 residues. J gave up 0 bases and V 3 bases, and 3 bases lay outside the gene matches. Here the CDR3 reads CAWRGQSSAETLYF. The sequenced CDR3 bases are TGTGCCTGGAGGGGACAGAGTAGTGCAGAA.

Points on this clone: Each gene name is a mouse one. Read data end 4 residues before the CDR3 end; the end is taken from the germline J gene. Other nucleotide sequences in the sample specify the same CDR3. The chain recombines TRBV13-3 with TRBJ2-5; 7 nucleotides line up with TRBD2. The junction had 0 bases not matched to a gene; V was cut back by 2 bases and J by 0 bases. This CDR3 is built from 14 residues. Germline V gene lookup returns CDR1 NNHDY and CDR2 SYVADS. CDR3: CASSETGNQDTQYF. The covered CDR3 bases are TGTGCCAGCAGTGAGACTGGGAACCAAGAC.

As for this clone: The gene names here belong to mouse. CDR3 DNA, as far as it was read: TGCACCTGCAGTGCAGCTCAGGGTGAGGGAAACACCGGG. Its translation: CTCSAAQGEGNTG. Given in full, the CDR3 is CTCSAAQGEGNTGQLYF. V usage is TRBV1 and J usage is TRBJ2-2; tentative D call: TRBD1 (5 bases). Read coverage stops 4 residues before the CDR3 terminus; the germline J gene supplies the remainder. The germline V gene encodes CDR1 NSQYPW and CDR2 LRSPGD (reference sequence). V was clipped by 1 base and J by 1 base, with 13 bases between them. This CDR3 contains 17 residues.

This clone was picked up many times. Gene names denote mouse genes. The sequence runs out 4 residues before the end of the CDR3; the remainder is reconstructed from the germline J gene. Distinct nucleotide sequences in the sample also encode this CDR3. The rearrangement uses TRBV13-1 and TRBJ1-1, with a tentative D call TRBD1 (5 bases). The CDR3 is 13 residues long. Germline V CDR1 and CDR2: NSHNY, SYGAGN. Trimming shortened V by 5 bases and J by 0 bases, and 8 bases separated the two germline ends. This chain's CDR3 is CASRPGQNTEVFF. The covered CDR3 bases are TGTGCCAGCAGACCGGGACAGAACACA.

Comment on this clone: These gene names are mouse names. The missing CDR3 end, 4 residues past where the read stops, is filled in from the germline J gene. The rearrangement joins TRBV17 to TRBJ1-1, with a tentative D call TRBD1 (6 bases). Germline lookup yields CDR1 MNHDT and CDR2 YYDKIL. Trimming pared 5 bases from V and 2 bases from J, leaving 12 bases between. This CDR3 region has 14 residues. CDR3 protein: CASSPGTSNTEVFF. The sequenced CDR3 bases are TGTGCTAGCAGTCCCGGGACAAGCAACACA.

As to this clone: The gene names given are mouse names. The read gets to within 4 residues of the CDR3 end, and the germline J gene fills in the rest. The gene calls are TRBV13-3 and TRBJ1-2; 7 nucleotides line up with TRBD1. The CDR3 consists of 16 residues. Trimming at V came to 0 bases and at J to 0 bases, leaving 5 bases not matched to a gene. CDR1 is NNHDY, CDR2 SYVADS, per germline. CDR3 DNA, as far as it was read: TGTGCCAGCAGTGATGGCAGGGGGGAAGCAAACTCC. It is translated as CASSDGRGEANS. The CDR3 in its entirety is CASSDGRGEANSDYTF.

Of note for this clone: The genes and germline here are from mouse. This CDR3 is also generated by other DNA sequences in the sample. The covered CDR3 bases are TGTGCCAGCAGTGACCTGGGGGGTGCAGAA. Amino acids: CASSDLGGAE. The entire CDR3 protein is CASSDLGGAETLYF. J is TRBJ2-3 and V is TRBV13-3, with 7 nucleotides matching TRBD2. The read halts 4 residues ahead of the CDR3 end, with the missing end drawn from the germline J gene. Germline CDR1 reads NNHDY; CDR2 reads SYVADS. V lost 2 bases, J lost 1 base, and 1 base stayed unmatched. The CDR3 consists of 14 residues.

Only a few counts were recorded for this clone. The listed genes are named as in mouse. From the germline J gene comes the end of the CDR3, since the read stops 4 residues before it. This chain uses TRBV5 with TRBJ1-2; a possible D gene is TRBD1 (5 bases). CDR1 LGHNA and CDR2 YNLKQL come from the germline V gene (reference sequence). The CDR3 sequence is 17 residues long. V was shortened by 2 bases and J by 2 bases, with 18 bases between the two germline ends. CDR3 amino acids: CASSQLQRGHNNSDYTF. The sequenced part of the CDR3 DNA is TGTGCCAGCAGCCAACTCCAAAGAGGACACAATAACTCC.

In this sample, this clone turned up many times. Gene names are the mouse ones. The read falls 4 residues short of the CDR3 end, and the missing part is taken from the germline J gene. The J gene is TRBJ2-3, the V gene TRBV17; D call uncertain. This CDR3 comprises 14 residues. The V gene's germline CDR1 is MNHDT and CDR2 YYDKIL. V was pared by 2 bases and J by 0 bases, with 6 bases between. The CDR3 here is CASSRQTSAETLYF. The CDR3 DNA, read in part, is TGTGCTAGCAGTAGACAGACTAGTGCAGAA. The complete variable domain, with remaining parts taken from reference TRBV17 and TRBJ2-3, reads DTTVKQNPRYKLARVGKPVNLICSQTMNHDTMYWYQKKPNQAPKLLLFYYDKILNREADTFEKFQSSRPNNSFCSLYIGSAGLEYSAMYLCASSRQTSAETLYFGSGTRLTVL.

This clone was observed a few times. Gene names refer to mouse genes. The CDR3 goes on 4 residues after the read ends, and that part is filled in from the germline J gene. The chain combines TRBV4 with TRBJ2-7, with D possibly matching TRBD1 (5 bases). The V gene lost 4 bases and the J gene lost 3 bases, with 7 bases spanning the gap. Looked up from germline, CDR1 is LGHDT and CDR2 is YNNKQL (reference sequence). The CDR3 consists of 12 residues. CDR3 loop: CASSFDSYEQYF. The DNA read from the CDR3 is TGTGCCAGCAGCTTTGACAGCTAT.